This T cell receptor (beta chain) was sequenced during a study of shared clonotypes between healthy human individuals. In the study overall: Researchers assigned three CD4 naive, three CD4 memory, two CD8 naive and one CD8 memory plate to each donor.

About this clone itself: The antigen is unknown.

General study findings and limits: Researchers found naive subsets generally carried larger estimated richness than memory subsets. Non-shared clonotypes had lower generation probabilities than those shared by all four donors.

The V gene lost 0 bases and the J gene lost 3 bases, with 15 bases spanning the gap. The CDR3 spans 17 residues. Germline V gene sequence: CDR1 SGHTA, CDR2 FQGNSA. Data came from immunoSEQ multiplex PCR; TCRdb stores just in-frame clones and leaves some out. This table holds 1.6 million or so clones, about 98.5% found once. The clonotype was recovered from a man aged 25 to 45 in good health. The rearrangement links TRBV7-2 to TRBJ2-1; D is perhaps TRBD1 (6 bases). Sequencing was done on a sample of naive CD4+ T cells sorted from blood. As to subset: CD45RA+ positively selected. The CDR3 reads CASSLAPAGVNYNEQFF. The CDR3 bases are TGTGCCAGCAGCTTAGCGCCTGCAGGGGTAAACTACAATGAGCAGTTCTTC.